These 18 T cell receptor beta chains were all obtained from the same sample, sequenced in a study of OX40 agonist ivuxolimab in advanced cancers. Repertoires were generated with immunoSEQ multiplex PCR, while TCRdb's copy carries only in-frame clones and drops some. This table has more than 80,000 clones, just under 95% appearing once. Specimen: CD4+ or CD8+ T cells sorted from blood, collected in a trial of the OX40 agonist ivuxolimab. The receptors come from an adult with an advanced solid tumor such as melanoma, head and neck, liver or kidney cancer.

The CDR3 reads CASGTPWRTDTQYF. The CDR3 region has the DNA TGTGCCAGCGGGACACCCTGGCGGACAGATACGCAGTATTTT. This chain uses TRBV28 with TRBJ2-3; a possible D gene is TRBD1 (6 bases). CDR1 is MDHEN and CDR2 is SYDVKM in the germline V gene. V was pared by 8 bases and J by 3 bases, with 15 bases between. The CDR3 runs to 14 residues.

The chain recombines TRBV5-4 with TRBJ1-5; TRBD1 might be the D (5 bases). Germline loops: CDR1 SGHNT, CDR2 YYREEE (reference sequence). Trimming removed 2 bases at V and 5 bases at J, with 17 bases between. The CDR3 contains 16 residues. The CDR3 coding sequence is TGTGCCAGCAGCTTTGCCGCTGGTGGGGGTGATCAGCCCCAGCATTTT. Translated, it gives CASSFAAGGGDQPQHF.

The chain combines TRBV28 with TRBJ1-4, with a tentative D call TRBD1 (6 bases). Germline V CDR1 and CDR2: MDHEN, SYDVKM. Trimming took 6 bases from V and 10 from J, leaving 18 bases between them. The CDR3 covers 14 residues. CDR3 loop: CASSRGQRVVKLFF. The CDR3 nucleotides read TGTGCCAGCAGCCGCGGACAGCGCGTTGTAAAACTGTTTTTT.

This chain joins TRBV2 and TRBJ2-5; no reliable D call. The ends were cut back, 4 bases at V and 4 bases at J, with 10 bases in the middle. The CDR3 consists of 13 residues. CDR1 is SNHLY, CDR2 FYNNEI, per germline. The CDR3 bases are TGTGCCAGCAGTGTCGGTTTAGCAGAGACCCAGTACTTC. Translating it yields CASSVGLAETQYF. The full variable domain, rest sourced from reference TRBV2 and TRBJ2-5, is EPEVTQTPSHQVTQMGQEVILRCVPISNHLYFYWYRQILGQKVEFLVSFYNNEISEKSEIFDDQFSVERPDGSNFTLKIRSTKLEDSAMYFCASSVGLAETQYFGPGTRLLVL.

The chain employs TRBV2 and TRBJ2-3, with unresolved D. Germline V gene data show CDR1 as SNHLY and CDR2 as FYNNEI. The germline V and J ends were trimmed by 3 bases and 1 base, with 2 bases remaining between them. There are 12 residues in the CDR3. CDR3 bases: TGTGCCAGCAGTGAGGGCACAGATACGCAGTATTTT. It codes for CASSEGTDTQYF.

CDR3 in DNA: TGTGCCAGCAGATCCGGGAGGAGTAGCAATCAGCCCCAGCATTTT. Translation gives CASRSGRSSNQPQHF. The V and J genes are TRBV28 and TRBJ1-5; no reliable D call. V lost 6 bases and J lost 0, with 12 bases in between. The CDR3 contains 15 residues. CDR1 is MDHEN, CDR2 SYDVKM, per germline. Full variable domain (remainder filled in from reference TRBV28 and TRBJ1-5): DVKVTQSSRYLVKRTGEKVFLECVQDMDHENMFWYRQDPGLGLRLIYFSYDVKMKEKGDIPEGYSVSREKKERFSLILESASTNQTSMYLCASRSGRSSNQPQHFGDGTRLSIL.

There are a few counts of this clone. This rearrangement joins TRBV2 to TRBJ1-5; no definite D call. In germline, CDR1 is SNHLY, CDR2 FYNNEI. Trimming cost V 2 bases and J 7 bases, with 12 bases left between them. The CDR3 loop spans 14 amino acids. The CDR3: CASSERGLPQPQHF. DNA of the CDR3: TGTGCCAGCAGTGAACGGGGTCTGCCCCAGCCCCAGCATTTT.

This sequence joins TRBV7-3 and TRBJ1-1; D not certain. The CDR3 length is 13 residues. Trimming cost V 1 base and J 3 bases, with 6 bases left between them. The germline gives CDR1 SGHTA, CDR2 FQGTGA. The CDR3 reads CASSLSIDTEAFF. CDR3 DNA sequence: TGTGCCAGCAGCTTAAGTATTGACACTGAAGCTTTCTTT.

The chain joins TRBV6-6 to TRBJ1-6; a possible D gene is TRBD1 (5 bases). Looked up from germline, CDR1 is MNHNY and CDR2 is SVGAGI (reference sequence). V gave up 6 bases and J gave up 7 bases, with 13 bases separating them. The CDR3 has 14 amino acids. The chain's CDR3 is CASRAGRINSPLHF. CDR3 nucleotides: TGTGCCAGCAGAGCGGGACGGATAAATTCACCCCTCCACTTT.

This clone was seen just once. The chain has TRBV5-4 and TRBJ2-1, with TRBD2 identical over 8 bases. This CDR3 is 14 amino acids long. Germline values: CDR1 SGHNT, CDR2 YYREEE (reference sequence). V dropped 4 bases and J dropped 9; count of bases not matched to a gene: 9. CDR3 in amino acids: CASSPTSDHGEQFF. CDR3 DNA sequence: TGTGCCAGCAGCCCGACTAGCGATCACGGTGAGCAGTTCTTC.

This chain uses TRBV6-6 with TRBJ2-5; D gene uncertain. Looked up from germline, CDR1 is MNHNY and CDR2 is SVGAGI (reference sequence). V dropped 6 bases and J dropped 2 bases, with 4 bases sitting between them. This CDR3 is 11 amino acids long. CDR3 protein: CASRLQETQYF. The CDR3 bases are TGTGCCAGCAGATTACAAGAGACCCAGTACTTC.

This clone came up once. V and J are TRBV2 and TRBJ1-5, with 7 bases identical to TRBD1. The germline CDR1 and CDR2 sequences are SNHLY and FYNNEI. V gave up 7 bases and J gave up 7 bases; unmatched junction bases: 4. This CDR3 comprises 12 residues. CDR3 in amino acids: CASKGANQPQHF. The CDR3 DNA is TGTGCCAGCAAGGGGGCTAACCAGCCCCAGCATTTT.

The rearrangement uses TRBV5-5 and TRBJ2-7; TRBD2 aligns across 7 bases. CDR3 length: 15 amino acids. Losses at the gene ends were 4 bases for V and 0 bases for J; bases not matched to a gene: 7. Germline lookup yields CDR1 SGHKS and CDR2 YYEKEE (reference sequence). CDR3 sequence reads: CASSRSSGNSYEQYV. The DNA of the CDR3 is TGTGCCAGCAGCAGATCTAGCGGCAACTCCTACGAGCAGTACGTC.

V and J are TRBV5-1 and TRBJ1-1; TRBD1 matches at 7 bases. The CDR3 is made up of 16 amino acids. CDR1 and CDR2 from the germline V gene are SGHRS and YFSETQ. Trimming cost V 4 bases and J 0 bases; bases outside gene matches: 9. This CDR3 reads CASSRQTDRVNTEAFF. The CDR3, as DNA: TGCGCCAGCAGCCGCCAGACCGACAGGGTGAACACTGAAGCTTTCTTT. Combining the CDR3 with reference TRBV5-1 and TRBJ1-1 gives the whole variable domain KAGVTQTPRYLIKTRGQQVTLSCSPISGHRSVSWYQQTPGQGLQFLFEYFSETQRNKGNFPGRFSGRQFSNSRSEMNVSTLELGDSALYLCASSRQTDRVNTEAFFGQGTRLTVV.

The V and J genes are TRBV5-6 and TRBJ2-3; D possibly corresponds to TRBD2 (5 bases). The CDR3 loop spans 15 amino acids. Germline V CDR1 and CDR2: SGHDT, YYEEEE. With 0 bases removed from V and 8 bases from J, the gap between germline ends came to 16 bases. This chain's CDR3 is CASSLGLSEAGTQYF. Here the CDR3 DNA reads TGTGCCAGCAGCTTGGGGCTGTCCGAGGCGGGTACGCAGTATTTT.

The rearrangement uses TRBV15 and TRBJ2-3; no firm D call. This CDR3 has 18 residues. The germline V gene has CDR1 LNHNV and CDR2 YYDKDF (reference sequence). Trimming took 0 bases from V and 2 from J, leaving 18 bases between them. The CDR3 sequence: CATSRDHGGSPITDTQYF. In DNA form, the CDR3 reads TGTGCCACCAGCAGAGATCATGGTGGCTCCCCGATCACAGATACGCAGTATTTT.

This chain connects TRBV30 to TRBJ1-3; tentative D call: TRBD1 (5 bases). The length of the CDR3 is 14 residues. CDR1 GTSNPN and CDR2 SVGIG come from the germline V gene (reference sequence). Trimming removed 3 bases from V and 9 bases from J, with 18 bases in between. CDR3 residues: CAWRGEKVLTTIYF. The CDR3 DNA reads TGTGCCTGGAGAGGGGAGAAGGTTCTCACCACCATATATTTT.

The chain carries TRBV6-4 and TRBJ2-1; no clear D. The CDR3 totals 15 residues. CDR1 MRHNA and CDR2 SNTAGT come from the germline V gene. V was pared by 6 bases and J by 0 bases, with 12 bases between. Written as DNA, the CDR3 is TGTGCCAGCAGCAGGACGGTGAGCTCCTACAATGAGCAGTTCTTC. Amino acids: CASSRTVSSYNEQFF.